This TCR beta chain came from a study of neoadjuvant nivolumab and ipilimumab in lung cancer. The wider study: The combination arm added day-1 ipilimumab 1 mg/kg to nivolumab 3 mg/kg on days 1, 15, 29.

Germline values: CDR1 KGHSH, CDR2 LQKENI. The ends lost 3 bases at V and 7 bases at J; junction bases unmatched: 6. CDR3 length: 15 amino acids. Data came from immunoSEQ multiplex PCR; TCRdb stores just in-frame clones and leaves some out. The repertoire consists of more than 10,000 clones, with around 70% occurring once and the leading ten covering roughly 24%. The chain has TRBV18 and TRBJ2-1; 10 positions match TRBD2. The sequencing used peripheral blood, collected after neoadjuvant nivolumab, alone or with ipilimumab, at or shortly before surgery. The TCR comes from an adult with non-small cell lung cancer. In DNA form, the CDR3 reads TGTGCCAGCTCACCTCTAGCGGGAGTCCTAAATGAGCAGTTCTTC. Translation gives CASSPLAGVLNEQFF.